This T cell receptor beta chain appears in the sequencing data of a study of vaccination and CD4 T cells after COVID-19. Study-wide background: According to the study, participants were given two doses of BNT162b2 or mRNA-1273 vaccine. Overlapping spike peptides served as the stimulus for the cells. These peptides came from SARS-CoV-2 and from the common cold coronaviruses HCoV-NL63, HCoV-OC43 and HCoV-229E.

V lost 0 bases and J lost 2, with 4 bases in between. The CDR3 length is 13 residues. Germline CDR1 is MNHEY and CDR2 is SVGAGI. Described treatment: approximately 11-day PBMC culture with coronavirus spike peptide pools or control peptides (ViraFEST assay). Peptide pools at roughly 11 ug/ml stimulated two million PBMCs per well with 10 IU/ml IL-2. This clonotype was recorded a few times. Antigen unknown. Once obtained from cultured CD4+ T cells, the DNA was sequenced using the Oncomine TCR Beta short-read assay. Via MiXCR, TCRdb re-called the PCR reads, giving one row per CDR3 protein. Altogether 3,200 or so distinct CDR3 sequences are present, about a quarter being singletons, with the ten largest covering about a fifth.

The clonotype was recovered from a human donor who had recovered from COVID-19. Here the sequenced sample was CD4+ T cells from blood, cultured in vitro, taken after SARS-CoV-2 vaccination. The chain is built from TRBV6-5 and TRBJ1-2; D unclear. CDR3 bases: TGTGCCAGCAGTTACTCGGACAACTATGGCTACACCTTC. As protein: CASSYSDNYGYTF.